A selection of T cell receptor beta chains follows, all from one sample in a study of Graves' ophthalmopathy and Graves' hyperthyroidism. Via MiXCR, TCRdb re-called the multiplex PCR reads, giving one row per CDR3 protein. Of more than 1,000,000 distinct CDR3 sequences in the sample, less than 45% were seen once. The sample comprised peripheral blood or thyroid tissue (not recorded which). The receptors were sampled from an adult man with Graves' hyperthyroidism. Each CDR3 is given with its conserved first and last residue. D genes are given only for firm matches. Rows may omit the clone size; those that give it use once, few, many or a size class.

>TRBJ2-7|TRBV20-1|TRBD1|few
TGCACCATACCAGGACAGGGGCTTTACGAGCAGTACTTC
CTIPGQGLYEQYF
>TRBJ1-5|TRBV5-1|-|many
TGCGCCAGCAGCTTTTTCCCCGCGGGCTCAGGTCAGCCCCAGCATTTT
CASSFFPAGSGQPQHF
>TRBJ1-5|TRBV29-1|-|many
TGCAGCGTTCTACCGCGGGGGAGAAACAATCAGCCCCAGCATTTT
CSVLPRGRNNQPQHF
>TRBJ2-7|TRBV20-1|TRBD1|many
TGCAGTGCTCAAACGACAGGGGGGTTGCACGAGCAGTACTTC
CSAQTTGGLHEQYF
>TRBJ1-5|TRBV24-1|-|many
TGTGCCACCAGTGACCGGACAGTCGGTCAGCCCCAGCATTTT
CATSDRTVGQPQHF
>TRBJ1-3|TRBV9|-|many
TGTGCCAGCAGCCAGGGACATAACTCTGGAAACACCATATATTTT
CASSQGHNSGNTIYF
>TRBJ2-2|TRBV15|-|many
TGTGCCACCAGCAAGGATTTGAACACCGGGGAGCTGTTTTTT
CATSKDLNTGELFF
>TRBJ2-7|TRBV7-2|-|many
TGTGCCAGCAGCTTGCAGGGTTCTTCCTACGAGCAGTACTTC
CASSLQGSSYEQYF
>TRBJ1-6|TRBV4-3|TRBD1|many
TGCGCCAGCAGCCAACAGGGGGCGATGAATTCACCCCTCCACTTT
CASSQQGAMNSPLHF
>TRBJ2-5|TRBV7-3|-|many
TGTGCCAGCAGCTTAAAACCAAACAGGGAAGAGACCCAGTACTTC
CASSLKPNREETQYF
>TRBJ2-5|TRBV25-1|TRBD1|-
TGTGCCCGACAGGGAACGTGGGAGACCCAGTACTTC
CARQGTWETQYF
>TRBJ1-1|TRBV29-1|-|-
TGCAGCGTTGATTTGGGGGGCGAGGGCACTGAAGCTTTCTTT
CSVDLGGEGTEAFF
>TRBJ2-5|TRBV2|TRBD2|-
TGTGCCAGCAGTTCGGGGGGGAATCAGCCCCAGTACTTC
CASSSGGNQPQYF
>TRBJ2-2|TRBV11-2|-|few
TGTGCCAGCGGGCGTATGCGTCTGAACACCGGGGAGCTGTTTTTT
CASGRMRLNTGELFF
>TRBJ1-1|TRBV9|TRBD1|many
TGTGCCAGCAGCCCTGGGACAGGGAGCACTGAAGCTTTCTTT
CASSPGTGSTEAFF
>TRBJ1-2|TRBV18|TRBD1|few
TGTGCCAGCTCACCACTGTCAGGGGGCAATGGCTACACCTTC
CASSPLSGGNGYTF
>TRBJ2-2|TRBV25-1|TRBD2|-
TGTGCTCCGATTCGGGGGGGGCACGGGGAGCTGTTTTTT
CAPIRGGHGELFF
>TRBJ1-5|TRBV2|-|many
TGTGCCAGCAGTGAAGCGCTTCCAGGGCGGGGCAATCAGCCCCAGCATTTT
CASSEALPGRGNQPQHF
>TRBJ1-3|TRBV29-1|TRBD1|-
TGCAGCGTTTACAGGGGAACGAGCTCTGGAAACACCATATATTTT
CSVYRGTSSGNTIYF
>TRBJ2-7|TRBV6-2/TRBV6-3|TRBD2|few
TGTGCCAGCAGCGAACGGACCGGGGGGTCGTACGAGCAGTACTTC
CASSERTGGSYEQYF
>TRBJ1-1|TRBV2|-|few
TGTGCCAGCAGTGGGTACAGTACGGGAAACACTGAAGCTTTCTTT
CASSGYSTGNTEAFF
>TRBJ2-7|TRBV20-1|-|-
TGCAGTGCTAGACGAGCCCACGAGCAGTACTTC
CSARRAHEQYF
>TRBJ1-1|TRBV6-5|-|few
TGTGCCAGCAGAGAGGACACTATGAACACTGAAGCTTTCTTT
CASREDTMNTEAFF
>TRBJ2-7|TRBV25-1|TRBD1|-
TGTGCCAGCAGTGCTGCCGGGACAGGGTGGCGGTACGAGCAGTACTTC
CASSAAGTGWRYEQYF
>TRBJ2-2|TRBV5-1|TRBD2|-
TGCGCCAGCAGCTTACGAAGCGGGAGTCCGGGAACCGGGGAGCTGTTTTTT
CASSLRSGSPGTGELFF
>TRBJ2-3|TRBV24-1|TRBD1|-
TGTGCCACCAGTGATTTGCGACAGGGAAGGTTGAGTAGCACAGATACGCAGTATTTT
CATSDLRQGRLSSTDTQYF
>TRBJ2-2|TRBV7-2|TRBD2|many
TGTGCCAGCAGCTCTAGCGGGAGGGCCACCGGGGAGCTGTTTTTT
CASSSSGRATGELFF
>TRBJ2-5|TRBV7-2|-|few
TGTGCCAGCAGCTTAGTAGCAGGGCAAGGGACCCAGTACTTC
CASSLVAGQGTQYF
>TRBJ2-5|TRBV6-2/TRBV6-3|-|-
TGTGCCAGCAGTGAAAGTTTTGTGAGGGCCCAGTACTTC
CASSESFVRAQYF
>TRBJ2-7|TRBV20-1|-|-
TGCAGTGCGTTAGAACGCGAACCCTACGAGCAGTACTTC
CSALEREPYEQYF
>TRBJ1-1|TRBV6-2/TRBV6-3|-|few
TGTGCCAGCAGTTACCGGCGAGGTTTGCACACTGAAGCTTTCTTT
CASSYRRGLHTEAFF
>TRBJ2-7|TRBV28|-|-
TGTGCCAGCAGTTTCCAATTCTACGAGCAGTACTTC
CASSFQFYEQYF
>TRBJ1-1|TRBV9|-|many
TGTGCCAGCAGCGTAGTCCCCGGGACTGAAGCTTTCTTT
CASSVVPGTEAFF
>TRBJ1-2|TRBV4-3|-|many
TGCGCCAGCAGCCAAGAGCCCAGGGTACACTATGGCTACACCTTC
CASSQEPRVHYGYTF
>TRBJ1-4|TRBV28|-|-
TGTGCCAGCAGTTACGCCTATAGTAATGAAAAACTGTTTTTT
CASSYAYSNEKLFF
>TRBJ2-7|TRBV6-1|-|once
TGTGCTAGAGGAGGACGTAGGCAGCAGTACTTC
CARGGRRQQYF
>TRBJ1-3|TRBV25-1|-|-
TGTGCCGGCACTTCACCGGGAAACACCATATATTTT
CAGTSPGNTIYF
>TRBJ2-7|TRBV10-3|TRBD2|few
TGTGCCAGCAGTGCGACTAGCGGGGTATCCTACGAGCAGTACTTC
CASSATSGVSYEQYF
>TRBJ2-2|TRBV29-1|-|many
TGCACCGGTGAGATAGGCGGGGAGCTGTTTTTT
CTGEIGGELFF
>TRBJ2-5|TRBV7-2|TRBD1|many
TGTGCCAGCAAACTAGTCCCGGGACAGGGGGGGGAAGAGACCCAGTACTTC
CASKLVPGQGGEETQYF
>TRBJ2-6|TRBV7-3|-|-
TGTGCCAGCAGCGGCGTTCTCTCTGGGGCCAACGTCCTGACTTTC
CASSGVLSGANVLTF
>TRBJ1-5|TRBV7-9|TRBD1|-
TGTGCCAGCAGCGGGACAGGGAATCGCAATCAGCCCCAGCATTTT
CASSGTGNRNQPQHF
>TRBJ2-5|TRBV20-1|TRBD2|-
TGCAGTGCTGGACTTTTAGCGGGGGGACAAGAGACCCAGTACTTC
CSAGLLAGGQETQYF
>TRBJ1-1|TRBV7-2|-|-
TGTGCCAGCAGCTTGGACCCGATAATGAACACTGAAGCTTTCTTT
CASSLDPIMNTEAFF
>TRBJ2-7|TRBV20-1|-|-
TGCAGTGCGCAGAAGGGGAATGAGCAGTACTTC
CSAQKGNEQYF
>TRBJ1-1|TRBV10-2|TRBD1|-
TGTGCCAGCAGCCATGAGACAGGGAAAGAAGCTTTCTTT
CASSHETGKEAFF
>TRBJ1-6|TRBV5-6|-|many
TGTGCCAGCAGCTTTAGAGGGTTCAATTCACCCCTCCACTTT
CASSFRGFNSPLHF
>TRBJ1-2|TRBV5-6|-|many
TGTGCCAGCAGCTTGGGGCACATGGGCTACACCTTC
CASSLGHMGYTF
>TRBJ1-2|TRBV12-3/TRBV12-4|-|-
TGTGCCAGCAGTTATACTAACTATGGCTACACCTTC
CASSYTNYGYTF
>TRBJ2-2|TRBV2|-|few
TGTGCCAGCAGTGTTCAGACACGTCGAAGGGAGCTGTTTTTT
CASSVQTRRRELFF
>TRBJ1-1|TRBV12-3/TRBV12-4|TRBD1|many
TGTGCCAGCAGCGGGACAGCTTGGGGGACTGAAGCTTTCTTT
CASSGTAWGTEAFF
>TRBJ2-2|TRBV5-1|-|many
TGCGCCAGCAGCTTGTCGGCTGCCGGCGGGGAGCTGTTTTTT
CASSLSAAGGELFF
>TRBJ2-2|TRBV9|TRBD1|-
TGTGCCAGCAGCGTAGGAATAGGACAGGCTGGCACCGGGGAGCTGTTTTTT
CASSVGIGQAGTGELFF
>TRBJ2-5|TRBV5-6|TRBD1|-
TGTGCCAGCAGGCCGGGACAGTCTCAAGAGACCCAGTACTTC
CASRPGQSQETQYF
>TRBJ1-1|TRBV5-1|-|-
TGCGCCAGCAGCTTGGTGGGGAAGCGCACTGAAGCTTTCTTT
CASSLVGKRTEAFF